These T cell receptor beta chains were read from a single sample in a study of tumor-infiltrating lymphocytes in primary liver carcinoma. TCRdb used MiXCR to reprocess the multiplex PCR reads, holding one entry per CDR3 protein. The sample has 50,000 or so distinct CDR3 sequences, over 65% seen once. The sample comprised liver tumor tissue from sampling region 5. Source of these receptors: a middle-aged man with primary liver carcinoma and hepatitis B virus infection. Both conserved end residues are part of each CDR3. D genes are given only for firm matches. The size field is filled for only some rows; it gives once, few, many or a size class.

TRBJ2-7,TRBD1,TRBV29-1,.,TGCAGCGTGGAACTTTCGGGACAGGGGACCGAGCAGTACTTC,CSVELSGQGTEQYF
TRBJ2-5,TRBD2,TRBV11-2,.,TGTACCAGCAGCCAGACTCCTGGCGGGGGGAAAGAGACCCAGTACTTC,CTSSQTPGGGKETQYF
TRBJ2-7,.,TRBV14,.,TGTGCCAGTAGCCTGACAGAAACCTACGAGCAGTACTTC,CASSLTETYEQYF
TRBJ2-3,.,TRBV12-3/TRBV12-4,.,TGTGCCATTCGGAGCACAGATATTCAGTATTTT,CAIRSTDIQYF
TRBJ2-7,TRBD2,TRBV19,many,TGTGCCAGTAGTTCCGGTGGGACTAGTATTTTCGAGCAGTACTTC,CASSSGGTSIFEQYF
TRBJ2-7,.,TRBV29-1,.,TGCAACGCCGGTTGGGGTAATCACGACCAGTACTTC,CNAGWGNHDQYF
TRBJ2-2,.,TRBV11-2,.,TGTTCCAGCAGCTTAGATCATCGGGGCATGGACACCGGGGAGCTGTTTTTT,CSSSLDHRGMDTGELFF
TRBJ2-6,.,TRBV11-2,.,TGTGCCAGCAACAGGGGGGGAGACAGGGGCATTTCCCTCTCTGGGGCCAACGTCCTAACTTTC,CASNRGGDRGISLSGANVLTF
TRBJ2-3,.,TRBV11-1,.,TGTGTCAGCAGCTTTGGGGGAAGCCCTGTTGGAGCCCGCACAGATACGCAGTATTTT,CVSSFGGSPVGARTDTQYF
TRBJ2-5,TRBD2,TRBV29-1,.,TGCAGCGTTGGTGGGACTAGCGGGACTAGTGAGACCCAGTACTTC,CSVGGTSGTSETQYF
TRBJ1-4,TRBD1,TRBV11-2,.,TGTACTAGCAGCTTAGACCCTACAGGGGTTGAAAAACTGTTTTTT,CTSSLDPTGVEKLFF
TRBJ2-3,.,TRBV11-2,.,TGTGCCAGCAGCTCCCAGGACCCTAATCAGCTCCAGTATTTT,CASSSQDPNQLQYF
TRBJ2-7,TRBD1,TRBV11-3,.,TGTGCCAGCAGCGTGGGACAGTCGTGCGAGCAGTATTTC,CASSVGQSCEQYF
TRBJ2-1,.,TRBV29-1,.,.,CSVGLGTYNEEFF
TRBJ2-1,TRBD2,TRBV28,.,TGTGCCAGCAGGGATCCGGGACTAACTGGAGGGGAGTACTTC,CASRDPGLTGGEYF
TRBJ2-5,.,TRBV19,.,TGTGCCACTAGTATATTTCTCATTAGCGGTCGCAGAGGGGAAGAGACCCAGTACTTC,CATSIFLISGRRGEETQYF
TRBJ1-1,TRBD1,TRBV6-6,.,TGTGCCAGCAGCACAGGGGGGACTACTGAAATTTTCTTC,CASSTGGTTEIFF
TRBJ1-2,.,TRBV28,.,TGTGCCAGCAGTACACCCCCCGGGACAAGGGCCTATGGCTACACCTTC,CASSTPPGTRAYGYTF
TRBJ2-1,.,TRBV28,once,TGTGCCAGCAGTGGGACAAACAATGAGCAGTTCTTC,CASSGTNNEQFF
TRBJ2-2,TRBD2,TRBV19,many,TGTGCCGGCCCTCCCCCAGCGGGAGTCACCGGGGAGCTGTTTTTT,CAGPPPAGVTGELFF
TRBJ2-5,TRBD2,TRBV20-1,many,TGCAGTGCTCCCCGGACTAGCGGGAGTACGGGTGAGACCCAGTACTTC,CSAPRTSGSTGETQYF
TRBJ2-1,.,TRBV24-1,.,TGTGCTACCAGTGAATATTCTACGACTGGCTCCTACAATGAGCAGTTCTTC,CATSEYSTTGSYNEQFF
TRBJ2-4,.,TRBV29-1,.,TGCAACGTAATTCACGGACGGGGCATTCAATACTTC,CNVIHGRGIQYF
TRBJ1-1,.,TRBV10-2,once,TGCGCCAGCAGCGAAGTAGAAAACATTGAAACTTTCTTT,CASSEVENIETFF
TRBJ2-3,.,TRBV30,.,TGTGCCTTGAGTGCCAAACTGGCTAGCACAGATACGCTGTATTTT,CALSAKLASTDTLYF
TRBJ2-3,TRBD2,TRBV5-1,.,TGCGCCTGCAGCTTGCAATCTAGCGGGAGCACAGATACGCAATATTTT,CACSLQSSGSTDTQYF
TRBJ1-1,TRBD1,TRBV12-3/TRBV12-4,.,TGTACCAGCACTCCGGGGGACAGGGGGAACACCGAAGCTTTCTTT,CTSTPGDRGNTEAFF
TRBJ2-7,TRBD1,TRBV6-5,.,TGTGCCAGCAGTGTCGGGACAGGGCCCTCCGAGCTGTACTTC,CASSVGTGPSELYF
TRBJ2-5,TRBD1,TRBV4-1,.,TGCGCCAGCAGCACCCGGACAGGAGTCGAGACCCAATTCTTC,CASSTRTGVETQFF
TRBJ1-2,.,TRBV29-1,.,TGCAGCGTTTGGACACCAACGGGAACTCAAGTGGCTAACTATGGCTACACCTTC,CSVWTPTGTQVANYGYTF
TRBJ2-5,.,TRBV19,.,TGTGCCAGTCGACAGGTAGGGGAGACCCAGTACTTC,CASRQVGETQYF
TRBJ2-1,TRBD2,TRBV4-2,.,TGTGTCAGCAGCCAGGACCAGAGCGGGAGGAGAGAGCAGTTCTTC,CVSSQDQSGRREQFF
TRBJ2-3,.,TRBV5-6,many,TGTGCCAGCAGCTTGCCTACAACGGGTGATACGCAGTATTTT,CASSLPTTGDTQYF
TRBJ2-1,TRBD2,TRBV6-5,.,TGTGTCAGCACTTCTAGCGGGAGCGATGAGCATTTCTTC,CVSTSSGSDEHFF
TRBJ2-7,.,TRBV29-1,.,TGCGACGTTGAAGATCAAGGAGGGAGCTCCTACGAGCAGTACTTC,CDVEDQGGSSYEQYF
TRBJ2-1,TRBD1,TRBV6-5,.,TGTGCAAGCAGTCTACAGGGGTCATACCATGAGCAGTTCTTC,CASSLQGSYHEQFF
TRBJ2-7,.,TRBV5-5,.,TGTGCCAGCAGTTTGGATCCACGTAAAGGAGAGCAGTACTTC,CASSLDPRKGEQYF
TRBJ2-7,.,TRBV10-1,.,TGCGCCAGCACCGCAATCCTAAGGGGCGAGCAGTATTTC,CASTAILRGEQYF
TRBJ2-1,.,TRBV6-5,.,TGTGCCAATAGTTACCAGACTAGTTTTAATGAGCAGTTCTTC,CANSYQTSFNEQFF
TRBJ2-3,TRBD1,TRBV5-1,.,TGCGCCATCAGCTTGGGACAGGGCTCAGATACGCAATATTTT,CAISLGQGSDTQYF
TRBJ2-1,.,TRBV4-3,.,TGCGCCAGCAGCCAAGTTCCCTACTCAGAATACAACGAGCACTTCTTC,CASSQVPYSEYNEHFF
TRBJ1-2,.,TRBV29-1,.,TGCAGCGTTGAAGAGGGCCGCAGGCCATACGGTTACACCTTC,CSVEEGRRPYGYTF
TRBJ1-1,.,TRBV28,.,TGTGCCAGCACCCTACGAGGGGTGAACATTGAAGCTCTCTTT,CASTLRGVNIEALF
TRBJ1-5,.,TRBV6-2/TRBV6-3,.,TGTTCCAGCAGTCAGACAAAGAATCAGCCTCAGCATTTT,CSSSQTKNQPQHF
TRBJ2-4,TRBD2,TRBV11-1,.,TGTGCCAGCAGCTATCCCGAGATTAGCGGGATCAATAACATTCAGTACTTC,CASSYPEISGINNIQYF
TRBJ2-7,TRBD2,TRBV5-8,many,TGTGCCAGCAGCTTGGGGGGCCTAGCGGGAGGCGCCTCCTACGAGCAGTACTTC,CASSLGGLAGGASYEQYF
TRBJ2-1,.,TRBV6-1,.,TGTGTCAGCAGTGAGCGGAAAAACAATGAGCTATTCTTC,CVSSERKNNELFF
TRBJ2-3,TRBD1,TRBV29-1,.,TGTGTCGTTTCCGGGACAGGGGCGTCAGGTACGCAGTATTTT,CVVSGTGASGTQYF
TRBJ2-3,.,TRBV11-1,once,TGTGCCAGCAGCTCTGGGGGAAGCTCTGTTAGAGCCCGCACAGCTATGCAGTATTTT,CASSSGGSSVRARTAMQYF
TRBJ2-2,.,TRBV29-1,.,TGCATCGTTGAGGGGGGGGCGGACACCGGGGAGCTGTTTTTT,CIVEGGADTGELFF
TRBJ1-1,.,TRBV6-2/TRBV6-3,.,TGTGCCTGCGGTTCGGCAGGACCGGCTTTCTTT,CACGSAGPAFF
TRBJ2-1,.,TRBV6-2/TRBV6-3,once,TGTGTCAGTAATTACATCGGTTGGCAGTTCTTC,CVSNYIGWQFF